The clone carrying this T cell receptor (beta chain) has only a few counts. Its antigen is as yet unknown. In the same sample, other DNA sequences code for this CDR3. Expressed TCRB transcripts were sequenced after all isolated RNA was converted to cDNA. The average read count of naive, central memory and regulatory T cell samples was some 3.9 million. Using immunoSEQ multiplex PCR, the repertoire was profiled, and TCRdb retains in-frame clones only, with some absent. The table lists about 410,000 clones, approximately 14% of them singletons, with approximately 0.038% in the top ten. This CDR3 has 11 amino acids. The V segment lost 4 bases and the J segment 4 bases; nucleotides outside the gene matches: 0. CDR1 SQVTM and CDR2 ANQGSEA come from the germline V gene. This record belongs to a study of beta chain features in type 1 diabetes. Broader study findings: The study left unresolved whether HLA type influences TCRB rearrangement. In comparison with healthy donors, patients had naive, central memory and Treg TCRB repertoires that appeared more similar.

This TCR derives from a man aged 25 to 40 in good health. Source material: naive CD4+ T cells from blood. V usage is TRBV29-1 and J usage is TRBJ1-2; 7 bases line up with TRBD1. The CDR3 here is CSVGQGYGYTF. The CDR3 DNA reads as TGCAGCGTTGGACAGGGCTATGGCTACACCTTC.